What follows are 22 T cell receptor beta chains derived from one specimen sequenced in a study of Ad26.COV2.S vaccination and SARS-CoV-2 variants. The treatment denotes: approximately 18 received Ad26.COV2.S at low or high dose, single or two shots; 5 received placebo; per-sample allocation not given. Specimens were obtained on day 63 following the first vaccine or placebo injection. Repertoires were generated with immunoSEQ multiplex PCR, while TCRdb's copy carries only in-frame clones and drops some. The sample lists 300,000 to 400,000 clones; roughly 88% were seen once. Sequenced material: peripheral blood, taken in a trial of Ad26.COV2.S vaccine versus placebo. These TCRs come from a person aged 18-60 years who received the Ad26.COV2.S COVID-19 vaccine or a placebo.

This chain uses TRBV7-2 with TRBJ2-5; D unresolved. Between the trimmed V and J ends, which lost 5 bases and 0 bases, there was a span of 19 bases. The germline V gene has CDR1 SGHTA and CDR2 FQGNSA. There are 17 residues in the CDR3. CDR3 bases: TGTGCCAGCAGCCCCCCCCTCAAGGATTGGTACCAAGAGACCCAGTACTTC. Translation gives CASSPPLKDWYQETQYF.

The chain links TRBV4-3 to TRBJ2-5; 9 positions agree with TRBD2. V shed 3 bases, J shed 1 base, and the junction held 9 bases outside the gene matches. The germline gives CDR1 LGHNA, CDR2 YSLEER. This CDR3 spans 17 amino acids. The CDR3 DNA reads as TGCGCCAGCAGCCAGGTTTTAGCGGGAGCCAGCCAAGAGACCCAGTACTTC. This codes for CASSQVLAGASQETQYF.

The CDR3 DNA follows: TGTGCCAGCAGTTGGAGGGGAGGGAATCAGCCCCAGCATTTT. Protein: CASSWRGGNQPQHF. The chain joins TRBV6-5 to TRBJ1-5, with D possibly being TRBD1 (5 bases). The V and J ends lost 4 bases and 4 bases respectively, with 11 bases between them. The CDR3 has 14 residues. Germline CDR1 and CDR2: MNHEY and SVGAGI.

The chain is built from TRBV19 and TRBJ1-2, with a possible D match to TRBD1 (6 bases). The CDR3 is 12 amino acids. Between the trimmed V and J ends, which lost 10 bases and 10 bases, there was a span of 19 bases. Germline values: CDR1 LNHDA, CDR2 SQIVND (reference sequence). The CDR3 DNA follows: TGTGCCACCTCAGACAGGCCCCCCGTCTACACCTTC. Amino acids: CATSDRPPVYTF.

The chain carries TRBV19 and TRBJ1-5; a weak D match, TRBD1 (5 bases). The CDR3 runs to 15 residues. The V end lost 10 bases, the J end lost 1 base, and 17 bases lay between the germline ends. Looked up from germline, CDR1 is LNHDA and CDR2 is SQIVND (reference sequence). The CDR3 region is CATRPGVGSNQPQHF. The DNA of the CDR3 is TGTGCCACTCGCCCGGGGGTAGGAAGCAATCAGCCCCAGCATTTT.

The rearrangement links TRBV15 to TRBJ1-5, with no clear D. The CDR3 loop spans 13 amino acids. CDR1 and CDR2 (germline): LNHNV, YYDKDF (reference sequence). Trimming left V 3 bases short and J 4 bases short, with 7 bases between. The CDR3: CATSSVVNQPQHF. The CDR3 coding sequence is TGTGCCACCAGCAGCGTGGTGAATCAGCCCCAGCATTTT.

This clone came up once. The chain recombines TRBV28 with TRBJ1-5, with 7 bases aligning to TRBD1. The J segment lost 3 bases and the V segment lost 5 bases, leaving 1 base of the junction unmatched. CDR3 length: 13 residues. CDR1 is MDHEN, CDR2 SYDVKM, per germline. CDR3 nucleotides: TGTGCCAGCAGTGACAGGGACAATCAGCCCCAGCATTTT. Translated, it gives CASSDRDNQPQHF.

The chain combines TRBV6-5 with TRBJ2-3; D perhaps matches TRBD1 (5 bases). Germline CDR1 MNHEY, CDR2 SVGAGI. There are 14 residues in the CDR3. V dropped 0 bases and J dropped 4 bases, with 8 bases sitting between them. The CDR3 loop is CASSYSRGSDTQYF. CDR3 nucleotide sequence: TGTGCCAGCAGTTACTCAAGGGGATCAGATACGCAGTATTTT.

The J gene is TRBJ2-5, the V gene TRBV4-3, with 8 nucleotides matching TRBD1. J lost 1 base, V lost 3 bases, and 4 bases had no gene match. Germline CDR1 is LGHNA and CDR2 is YSLEER. The CDR3 runs to 15 residues. The chain's CDR3 is CASSQEGQGQETQYF. CDR3 DNA sequence: TGCGCCAGCAGCCAGGAAGGACAGGGCCAAGAGACCCAGTACTTC.

J is TRBJ1-1 and V is TRBV6-6; 7 bases map to TRBD1. The CDR3 loop spans 14 amino acids. The ends lost 7 bases at V and 5 bases at J; junction bases unmatched: 10. Germline assignment: CDR1 MNHNY and CDR2 SVGAGI (reference sequence). The CDR3 protein is CASIDRVPRTEAFF. The CDR3 DNA is TGTGCCAGCATTGACAGGGTTCCGAGAACTGAAGCTTTCTTT.

This clone was seen only a few times. The J gene is TRBJ1-4, the V gene TRBV4-3; D gene unclear. Germline V gene data show CDR1 as LGHNA and CDR2 as YSLEER. CDR3 length: 16 amino acids. V lost 7 bases and J 0 bases, leaving 15 bases between the germline ends. CDR3 protein: CASTVTAHATNEKLFF. The CDR3 nucleotides read TGCGCCAGCACCGTAACGGCACACGCAACTAATGAAAAACTGTTTTTT.

In DNA form, the CDR3 reads TGTGCCAGCGGCCAGCGGGGGGGCAGGAATGAGCAGTTCTTC. Amino acid sequence: CASGQRGGRNEQFF. The gene calls are TRBV27 and TRBJ2-1; 10 nucleotides align to TRBD2. CDR1 MNHEY and CDR2 SMNVEV come from the germline V gene (reference sequence). This CDR3 has 14 residues. Germline trimming cut 8 bases from V and 7 bases from J; bases unmatched to any gene: 8.

This rearrangement joins TRBV19 to TRBJ1-2; weak D call: TRBD1 (5 bases). The germline V and J ends were trimmed by 6 bases and 7 bases, with 21 bases remaining between them. The CDR3 runs to 15 residues. The germline V gene has CDR1 LNHDA and CDR2 SQIVND (reference sequence). The DNA of the CDR3 is TGTGCCAGTAGCACCGGGAGCCAGGGAGCCGCTGGCTACACCTTC. Protein: CASSTGSQGAAGYTF. The full variable domain, with the rest looked up from reference TRBV19 and TRBJ1-2, is DGGITQSPKYLFRKEGQNVTLSCEQNLNHDAMYWYRQDPGQGLRLIYYSQIVNDFQKGDIAEGYSVSREKKESFPLTVTSAQKNPTAFYLCASSTGSQGAAGYTFGSGTRLTVV.

This clone appeared a single time. This chain joins TRBV4-3 and TRBJ2-1; maybe TRBD1 (6 bases). Germline CDR1 is LGHNA and CDR2 is YSLEER. Trimming removed 4 bases at V and 2 bases at J, with 18 bases between. The CDR3 is made up of 17 amino acids. The CDR3 reads CASSRNPAGTTYNEQFF. The CDR3 DNA reads TGCGCCAGCAGCCGTAACCCAGCCGGGACAACCTACAATGAGCAGTTCTTC.

The CDR3 sequence: CASSLVGGMNTEAFF. As DNA, the CDR3 is TGTGCCAGCAGCTTAGTTGGGGGCATGAACACTGAAGCTTTCTTT. The chain combines TRBV7-2 with TRBJ1-1; D may be TRBD1 (6 bases). The CDR3 loop spans 15 amino acids. Germline values: CDR1 SGHTA, CDR2 FQGNSA. V lost 1 base and J lost 0, with 9 bases in between.

The rearrangement joins TRBV5-5 to TRBJ2-5; D might be TRBD1 (6 bases). V lost 4 bases to trimming and J lost 5 bases, with 15 bases between them. From germline, CDR1 is SGHKS and CDR2 YYEKEE (reference sequence). The CDR3 is made up of 14 amino acids. CDR3 in DNA: TGTGCCAGCAGCGCACAGGGTGGAGAGGAGACCCAGTACTTC. Amino acids: CASSAQGGEETQYF. Drawing the rest from reference TRBV5-5 and TRBJ2-5, the complete variable domain is DAGVTQSPTHLIKTRGQQVTLRCSPISGHKSVSWYQQVLGQGPQFIFQYYEKEERGRGNFPDRFSARQFPNYSSELNVNALLLGDSALYLCASSAQGGEETQYFGPGTRLLVL.

The chain joins TRBV25-1 to TRBJ1-2, with TRBD1 as a possible D gene (5 bases). The germline CDR1 and CDR2 sequences are MGHDK and SYGVNS. The V gene lost 4 bases and the J gene lost 8 bases, with 11 bases spanning the gap. This CDR3 has 12 residues. The CDR3 bases are TGTGCCAGCAGTGTGGCAGGGAAAGGCTACACCTTC. As protein: CASSVAGKGYTF.

This clone was recorded only once. The rearrangement links TRBV4-1 to TRBJ1-5, with D possibly matching TRBD1 (6 bases). The V end was cut by 1 base, the J end by 0 bases, with 10 bases between. The germline CDR1 and CDR2 sequences are MGHRA and YSYEKL. This CDR3 is built from 16 residues. CDR3 in amino acids: CASSQATGSSNQPQHF. CDR3 DNA: TGCGCCAGCAGCCAAGCGACAGGTAGTAGCAATCAGCCCCAGCATTTT.

The genes are TRBV12-5 and TRBJ2-5, with TRBD1 matching 8 bases. The CDR3 is 16 residues long. Germline V gene data show CDR1 as LGHNT and CDR2 as FRNRAP. With 2 bases clipped from V and 5 bases from J, the junction kept 10 bases outside the gene matches. For the CDR3, the DNA is TGTGCTAGTGGTTTGTCCGGATCTCAGGGGGCCGAGACCCAGTACTTC. Translated, it gives CASGLSGSQGAETQYF.

The J gene is TRBJ2-1, the V gene TRBV6-2 or TRBV6-3, with D unclear. V was shortened by 5 bases and J by 10 bases, with 12 bases between the two germline ends. Germline V lookup: CDR1 MNHEY, CDR2 SVGEGT. The CDR3 consists of 12 residues. CDR3 nucleotide sequence: TGTGCCAGCAGTCGGAAAGATTGGGAGCAGTTCTTC. Protein product: CASSRKDWEQFF.

The chain combines TRBV29-1 with TRBJ2-6; the match to TRBD1 covers 7 bases. The V segment lost 4 bases and the J segment 0 bases; nucleotides outside the gene matches: 6. The CDR3 runs to 16 residues. CDR1 is SQVTM and CDR2 is ANQGSEA in the germline V gene. The CDR3 region is CSVGDRANSGANVLTF. The DNA for the CDR3 is TGCAGCGTTGGAGACAGGGCTAACTCTGGGGCCAACGTCCTGACTTTC.

Regarding this clone: This sample includes further DNA sequences coding for the same CDR3. The chain employs TRBV7-9 and TRBJ1-2, with a tentative D call TRBD1 (6 bases). The CDR3 is 15 amino acids. The V end was cut by 4 bases, the J end by 0 bases, with 12 bases between. Germline V gives CDR1 SEHNR, CDR2 FQNEAQ (reference sequence). The CDR3 here is CASSSKGGTNYGYTF. For the CDR3, the DNA is TGTGCCAGCAGCTCCAAAGGGGGGACTAACTATGGCTACACCTTC.